The clone carrying this TCR beta chain has at least ten counts. The target antigen is unknown. Via CD45RO/CCR7/CD25/CD127/CD95/CD27, cells of the CD4+ naive, central memory, regulatory and stem cell-like memory subsets were sorted. The CDR3 has 16 residues. Germline CDR1 reads GTSNPN; CDR2 reads SVGIG (reference sequence). With 5 bases clipped from V and 10 bases from J, the junction kept 14 bases outside the gene matches. The sample originates from a study of beta chain features in type 1 diabetes. Whole-study results and caveats: PCR might preferentially amplify shorter templates, equally in patients and controls. VDJ junctions from patients with type 1 diabetes contained fewer insertions and more deletions.

Expressed TCRB transcripts were sequenced because the isolated RNA had all been reverse transcribed beforehand. Produced via immunoSEQ multiplex PCR; TCRdb's table is partial and in-frame only. The sample lists about 160,000 clones, approximately 9.9% occurring once. This TCR was recovered from a woman aged 18-35 years in good health. The sample was central memory CD4+ T cells from blood. V is TRBV30 and J is TRBJ2-1, with 13 nucleotides matching TRBD2. The CDR3: CAWAGQHGTSGIEQFF. In nucleotides, the CDR3 is TGTGCCTGGGCGGGCCAGCATGGGACTAGCGGGATCGAGCAGTTCTTC. The full variable domain, with the rest looked up from reference TRBV30 and TRBJ2-1, is SQTIHQWPATLVQPVGSPLSLECTVEGTSNPNLYWYRQAAGRGLQLLFYSVGIGQISSEVPQNLSASRPQDRQFILSSKKLLLSDSGFYLCAWAGQHGTSGIEQFFGPGTRLTVL.